A selection of T cell receptor beta chains follows, all from one sample in a study of cytomegalovirus exposure and HLA in healthy donors. The assay was immunoSEQ multiplex PCR, and TCRdb's table has in-frame clones only and misses some. The sample has 150,000 to 200,000 clones; 80% are singletons. The material sequenced was PBMCs. Every receptor here comes from a young man in good health and CMV-seropositive. Each CDR3 is given with its conserved first and last residue. D genes are given only for firm matches. Part of the rows lack a size; the others show once, few, many or a class for expanded clones.

abundance: -; v_gene: TRBV5-6; len: 15; j_gene: TRBJ1-1; d_gene: -; CDR3aa: CASSSPPPDNTEAFF; CDR3nt: TGTGCCAGCAGCTCTCCCCCCCCAGATAACACTGAAGCTTTCTTT
abundance: -; v_gene: TRBV28; len: 15; j_gene: TRBJ1-4; d_gene: TRBD1; CDR3aa: CASSDNRGRNEKLFF; CDR3nt: TGTGCCAGCAGTGATAACAGGGGAAGGAATGAAAAACTGTTTTTT
abundance: -; v_gene: TRBV9; len: 15; j_gene: TRBJ1-6; d_gene: -; CDR3aa: CASSVALGAGSPLHF; CDR3nt: TGTGCCAGCAGCGTAGCTTTAGGGGCAGGTTCACCCCTCCACTTT
abundance: -; v_gene: TRBV9; len: 13; j_gene: TRBJ2-1; d_gene: TRBD1; CDR3aa: CASDRGTDNEQFF; CDR3nt: TGTGCCAGCGACAGGGGGACAGACAATGAGCAGTTCTTC
abundance: -; v_gene: TRBV2; len: 16; j_gene: TRBJ2-3; d_gene: TRBD2; CDR3aa: CASTLAGGTSTDTQYF; CDR3nt: TGTGCCAGCACCCTAGCGGGCGGGACTAGCACAGATACGCAGTATTTT
abundance: once; v_gene: TRBV30; len: 16; j_gene: TRBJ2-7; d_gene: TRBD2; CDR3aa: CAWSETRAGVKNEQYF; CDR3nt: TGTGCCTGGAGCGAGACTAGAGCGGGAGTAAAAAACGAGCAGTACTTC
abundance: -; v_gene: TRBV11-3; len: 17; j_gene: TRBJ1-4; d_gene: TRBD1; CDR3aa: CASSLGDRFGDNEKLFF; CDR3nt: TGTGCCAGCAGCTTAGGGGACAGGTTTGGTGATAATGAAAAACTGTTTTTT
abundance: -; v_gene: TRBV28; len: 16; j_gene: TRBJ2-7; d_gene: TRBD1; CDR3aa: CASSRIWDRRSYEQYF; CDR3nt: TGTGCCAGCAGTCGTATCTGGGACAGGCGTTCCTACGAGCAGTACTTC
abundance: once; v_gene: TRBV5-1; len: 16; j_gene: TRBJ2-3; d_gene: TRBD2; CDR3aa: CASSSQREMGTDTQYF; CDR3nt: TGCGCCAGCAGCTCCCAGCGGGAGATGGGCACAGATACGCAGTATTTT
abundance: -; v_gene: TRBV30; len: 15; j_gene: TRBJ2-1; d_gene: TRBD2; CDR3aa: CAWSRRTSLLVEQFF; CDR3nt: TGTGCCTGGAGCAGAAGGACTAGCTTACTAGTGGAGCAGTTCTTC
abundance: -; v_gene: TRBV7-9; len: 14; j_gene: TRBJ1-1; d_gene: -; CDR3aa: CASSPTGKNTEAFF; CDR3nt: TGTGCCAGCAGCCCAACCGGGAAAAACACTGAAGCTTTCTTT
abundance: -; v_gene: TRBV7-2; len: 16; j_gene: TRBJ2-3; d_gene: -; CDR3aa: CASRGNAGPRTDTQYF; CDR3nt: TGTGCCAGCAGGGGGAACGCGGGGCCTCGCACAGATACGCAGTATTTT
abundance: -; v_gene: TRBV11-2; len: 15; j_gene: TRBJ2-7; d_gene: TRBD2; CDR3aa: CASSLAAGSSYEQYF; CDR3nt: TGTGCCAGCAGCTTAGCAGCGGGGAGCTCCTACGAGCAGTACTTC
abundance: -; v_gene: TRBV19; len: 17; j_gene: TRBJ1-1; d_gene: -; CDR3aa: CASSMGGGGVKISEAFF; CDR3nt: TGTGCCAGTAGTATGGGAGGGGGGGGCGTAAAAATTTCTGAAGCTTTCTTT
abundance: -; v_gene: TRBV5-1; len: 15; j_gene: TRBJ2-1; d_gene: TRBD1; CDR3aa: CASSSTIRQGHEQFF; CDR3nt: TGCGCCAGCAGCTCCACCATCAGACAGGGACATGAGCAGTTCTTC
abundance: -; v_gene: TRBV6-1; len: 16; j_gene: TRBJ2-3; d_gene: TRBD2; CDR3aa: CASSEAVGLGTDTQYF; CDR3nt: TGTGCCAGCAGTGAAGCGGTGGGACTAGGCACAGATACGCAGTATTTT
abundance: -; v_gene: TRBV14; len: 17; j_gene: TRBJ2-3; d_gene: -; CDR3aa: CASSGQWADQGIDTQYF; CDR3nt: TGTGCCAGCAGCGGACAATGGGCCGATCAAGGGATAGATACGCAGTATTTT
abundance: -; v_gene: TRBV10-2; len: 13; j_gene: TRBJ2-7; d_gene: -; CDR3aa: CASSESGVNEQYF; CDR3nt: TGCGCCAGCAGTGAATCAGGGGTCAACGAGCAGTACTTC
abundance: -; v_gene: TRBV6-1; len: 14; j_gene: TRBJ1-5; d_gene: -; CDR3aa: CASNEGRGNQPQHF; CDR3nt: TGTGCCAGCAACGAGGGGAGGGGCAATCAGCCCCAGCATTTT
abundance: -; v_gene: TRBV27; len: 11; j_gene: TRBJ2-5; d_gene: TRBD1; CDR3aa: CASRDRETQYF; CDR3nt: TGTGCCAGCAGGGACAGGGAGACCCAGTACTTC
abundance: -; v_gene: TRBV11-2; len: 15; j_gene: TRBJ2-5; d_gene: TRBD2; CDR3aa: CASSLIGGGSETQYF; CDR3nt: TGTGCCAGCAGCTTAATCGGGGGGGGCTCGGAGACCCAGTACTTC
abundance: few; v_gene: TRBV6-5; len: 11; j_gene: TRBJ1-1; d_gene: -; CDR3aa: CATRSNAEAFF; CDR3nt: TGTGCCACGCGTTCGAACGCTGAAGCTTTCTTT
abundance: once; v_gene: TRBV12-5; len: 15; j_gene: TRBJ2-2; d_gene: TRBD2; CDR3aa: CASGLPGGRTGELFF; CDR3nt: TGTGCTAGTGGTCTCCCGGGGGGACGAACCGGGGAGCTGTTTTTT
abundance: -; v_gene: TRBV27; len: 13; j_gene: TRBJ1-2; d_gene: -; CDR3aa: CASSLTPGRGYTF; CDR3nt: TGTGCCAGCAGTTTAACTCCTGGCAGGGGCTACACCTTC
abundance: -; v_gene: TRBV6-5; len: 14; j_gene: TRBJ2-7; d_gene: TRBD1; CDR3aa: CASRGPGGSYEQYF; CDR3nt: TGTGCCAGCAGAGGTCCAGGGGGCTCCTACGAGCAGTACTTC
abundance: few; v_gene: TRBV18; len: 13; j_gene: TRBJ2-1; d_gene: -; CDR3aa: CASSPQGYNEQFF; CDR3nt: TGTGCCAGCTCACCCCAGGGCTACAATGAGCAGTTCTTC
abundance: -; v_gene: TRBV6-6; len: 16; j_gene: TRBJ2-7; d_gene: TRBD2; CDR3aa: CASSYELAGNTYEQYF; CDR3nt: TGTGCCAGCAGTTACGAACTAGCGGGGAATACCTACGAGCAGTACTTC
abundance: -; v_gene: TRBV28; len: 17; j_gene: TRBJ2-3; d_gene: -; CDR3aa: CASSLSNGYASTDTQYF; CDR3nt: TGTGCCAGCAGCTTAAGTAACGGGTACGCTAGCACAGATACGCAGTATTTT
abundance: -; v_gene: TRBV30; len: 12; j_gene: TRBJ2-1; d_gene: TRBD1; CDR3aa: CAWTGQVNEQFF; CDR3nt: TGTGCCTGGACGGGACAGGTCAATGAGCAGTTCTTC
abundance: -; v_gene: TRBV5-1; len: 15; j_gene: TRBJ1-3; d_gene: -; CDR3aa: CASSLRGGTGNTIYF; CDR3nt: TGCGCCAGCAGCTTGCGGGGGGGAACTGGAAACACCATATATTTT
abundance: -; v_gene: TRBV9; len: 14; j_gene: TRBJ2-5; d_gene: -; CDR3aa: CASSVAGAKETQYF; CDR3nt: TGTGCCAGCAGCGTAGCGGGTGCCAAAGAGACCCAGTACTTC
abundance: -; v_gene: TRBV18; len: 16; j_gene: TRBJ2-7; d_gene: -; CDR3aa: CASSPQLYRQGGEQYF; CDR3nt: TGTGCCAGCTCACCACAGTTATATCGGCAGGGGGGCGAGCAGTACTTC
abundance: -; v_gene: TRBV11-3; len: 16; j_gene: TRBJ2-3; d_gene: -; CDR3aa: CASSQPSIASTDTQYF; CDR3nt: TGTGCCAGCAGCCAGCCGTCGATAGCGAGCACAGATACGCAGTATTTT
abundance: -; v_gene: TRBV5-4; len: 15; j_gene: TRBJ1-2; d_gene: -; CDR3aa: CASSLPTGGDYGYTF; CDR3nt: TGTGCCAGCAGCTTACCAACGGGGGGGGACTATGGCTACACCTTC
abundance: -; v_gene: TRBV19; len: 15; j_gene: TRBJ2-1; d_gene: TRBD2; CDR3aa: CASSPTSGGAGEQFF; CDR3nt: TGTGCCAGTAGTCCCACTAGCGGGGGGGCGGGAGAGCAGTTCTTC
abundance: -; v_gene: TRBV29-1; len: 13; j_gene: TRBJ1-1; d_gene: -; CDR3aa: CSVEKQLNTEAFF; CDR3nt: TGCAGCGTTGAGAAACAGTTGAACACTGAAGCTTTCTTT
abundance: -; v_gene: TRBV6-7; len: 15; j_gene: TRBJ2-7; d_gene: -; CDR3aa: CASRFTGTTTHEQYF; CDR3nt: TGTGCCAGCCGATTCACCGGGACAACGACCCACGAGCAGTACTTC
abundance: -; v_gene: TRBV19; len: 16; j_gene: TRBJ2-3; d_gene: TRBD1; CDR3aa: CASTNYRDREADTQYF; CDR3nt: TGTGCCAGTACTAACTACCGGGACAGGGAAGCAGATACGCAGTATTTT
abundance: -; v_gene: TRBV29-1; len: 12; j_gene: TRBJ2-7; d_gene: -; CDR3aa: CSAPLHIYEQYF; CDR3nt: TGCAGCGCCCCCCTCCACATCTACGAGCAGTACTTC
abundance: -; v_gene: TRBV5-4; len: 15; j_gene: TRBJ1-5; d_gene: -; CDR3aa: CASSLGPQGDQPQHF; CDR3nt: TGTGCCAGCAGCTTGGGTCCGCAGGGCGACCAGCCCCAGCATTTT
abundance: few; v_gene: TRBV21-1; len: 15; j_gene: TRBJ2-3; d_gene: -; CDR3aa: CASSKRTSGRSTQYF; CDR3nt: TGTGCCAGCAGCAAAAGGACTAGCGGGAGGTCTACGCAGTATTTT
abundance: -; v_gene: TRBV9; len: 15; j_gene: TRBJ2-5; d_gene: -; CDR3aa: CASSANSAPQETQYF; CDR3nt: TGTGCCAGCTCAGCCAATAGCGCACCACAAGAGACCCAGTACTTC
abundance: once; v_gene: TRBV5-6; len: 16; j_gene: TRBJ2-1; d_gene: TRBD2; CDR3aa: CASSLWGRGGLYEQFF; CDR3nt: TGTGCCAGCAGCTTGTGGGGGCGGGGGGGCCTCTATGAGCAGTTCTTC
abundance: -; v_gene: TRBV7-9; len: 15; j_gene: TRBJ2-7; d_gene: -; CDR3aa: CASSFLSRQGPEQYF; CDR3nt: TGTGCCAGCAGCTTTTTATCTCGGCAGGGTCCCGAGCAGTACTTC
abundance: once; v_gene: TRBV29-1; len: 18; j_gene: TRBJ2-1; d_gene: TRBD1; CDR3aa: CSVNRETGVRRRHNEQFF; CDR3nt: TGCAGCGTTAACAGAGAGACAGGGGTCAGACGAAGACACAATGAGCAGTTCTTC
abundance: -; v_gene: TRBV5-1; len: 14; j_gene: TRBJ2-3; d_gene: -; CDR3aa: CASSLVLGTDTQYF; CDR3nt: TGCGCCAGCAGCTTGGTGCTAGGAACAGATACGCAGTATTTT
abundance: -; v_gene: TRBV6-5; len: 14; j_gene: TRBJ2-1; d_gene: TRBD2; CDR3aa: CASSYIGGGGEQFF; CDR3nt: TGTGCCAGCAGTTACATCGGGGGGGGCGGTGAGCAGTTCTTC
abundance: -; v_gene: TRBV2; len: 13; j_gene: TRBJ1-1; d_gene: TRBD1; CDR3aa: CASSPSTGPEAFF; CDR3nt: TGTGCCAGCAGCCCTTCGACAGGGCCTGAAGCTTTCTTT
abundance: -; v_gene: TRBV5-4; len: 14; j_gene: TRBJ2-5; d_gene: -; CDR3aa: CASSTRDLGETQYF; CDR3nt: TGTGCCAGCAGCACCCGGGATCTGGGGGAGACCCAGTACTTC
abundance: -; v_gene: TRBV11-3; len: 15; j_gene: TRBJ1-5; d_gene: TRBD1; CDR3aa: CASSAPGQGRQPQHF; CDR3nt: TGTGCCAGCAGCGCCCCGGGACAGGGGAGGCAGCCCCAGCATTTT
abundance: -; v_gene: TRBV5-1; len: 16; j_gene: TRBJ2-7; d_gene: TRBD1; CDR3aa: CASSLGLGQRTYEQYF; CDR3nt: TGCGCCAGCAGCTTGGGTCTGGGACAGCGAACCTACGAGCAGTACTTC
abundance: -; v_gene: TRBV6-5; len: 15; j_gene: TRBJ2-2; d_gene: TRBD2; CDR3aa: CASTRGGANTGELFF; CDR3nt: TGTGCCAGTACTCGGGGGGGGGCGAACACCGGGGAGCTGTTTTTT